One and the same sample provided the 5 T cell receptor beta chains below, sequenced in a study of cytomegalovirus exposure and HLA in healthy donors. PCR involved 60 Vbeta and 13 Jbeta primers. Clones were sequenced by immunoSEQ multiplex PCR, and TCRdb holds only the in-frame ones, with some missing. The sample yields 100,000 to 130,000 clones, approximately 76% seen once. Sample: PBMCs. All receptors derive from a young man in good health and CMV-seronegative.

The chain carries TRBV7-2 and TRBJ1-6, with TRBD1 identical over 9 bases. Germline V gene data show CDR1 as SGHTA and CDR2 as FQGNSA. The junction had 4 bases not matched to a gene; V was cut back by 2 bases and J by 8 bases. The CDR3 extends over 15 amino acids. CDR3 residues: CASSLRDRVDSPLHF. DNA for the CDR3: TGTGCCAGCAGCTTAAGGGACAGGGTTGATTCACCCCTCCACTTT.

The chain has TRBV20-1 and TRBJ2-7, with D perhaps matching TRBD1 (5 bases). Trimming shortened V by 6 bases and J by 5 bases, and 11 bases separated the two germline ends. Germline V CDR1 and CDR2: DFQATT, SNEGSKA (reference sequence). CDR3 length: 11 amino acids. The CDR3 loop reads CSAGPQDEQYF. The DNA for the CDR3 is TGCAGTGCCGGCCCACAGGACGAGCAGTACTTC.

The chain carries TRBV7-2 and TRBJ2-3; a possible D gene is TRBD2 (5 bases). The CDR3 spans 12 residues. CDR1 and CDR2 (germline): SGHTA, FQGNSA. Trimming stripped 5 bases from V and 5 bases from J, with 8 bases between. The CDR3 DNA reads as TGTGCCAGCAGCCCCGGAGGAGATACGCAGTATTTT. Translated, it gives CASSPGGDTQYF.

A single count supports this clone. The rearrangement links TRBV19 to TRBJ1-2; D remains unclear. CDR3 length equals 11 residues. Trimming shortened V by 3 bases and J by 10 bases, and 9 bases separated the two germline ends. Germline V CDR1 and CDR2: LNHDA, SQIVND (reference sequence). CDR3 region: CASSMEVAYTF. The CDR3 DNA reads as TGTGCCAGTAGTATGGAGGTGGCCTACACCTTC. The full variable domain, completed using reference TRBV19 and TRBJ1-2, is DGGITQSPKYLFRKEGQNVTLSCEQNLNHDAMYWYRQDPGQGLRLIYYSQIVNDFQKGDIAEGYSVSREKKESFPLTVTSAQKNPTAFYLCASSMEVAYTFGSGTRLTVV.

Here the CDR3 DNA reads TGCGCCAGCAGCGAGGGGACGGGAGTCGAGCAGTACTTC. Its protein product is CASSEGTGVEQYF. The chain employs TRBV5-1 and TRBJ2-5; possible D gene TRBD2, 6 bases. The better agreement between TRBJ2-7 and the DNA end casts doubt on the J call. The CDR3 is 13 amino acids. Germline V lookup: CDR1 SGHRS, CDR2 YFSETQ.